These T cell receptor beta chains were read from a single sample in a study of T-cell reconstitution after alpha-beta-depleted transplantation in children. A single record per CDR3 protein comes from TCRdb applying MiXCR to the PCR reads. Here the sample spans under 250,000 distinct CDR3 sequences, roughly 18% being singletons. The sample here was PBMCs, mostly from graft donor cells, taken 360 days after TCRalphabeta/CD19-depleted stem cell transplant. The receptors were gathered from a male patient between 2 and 9 years old who had a stem cell transplant for acute lymphoblastic leukemia, so the T cells may come from the graft donor. Each CDR3 is given with its conserved first and last residue. Fields, in order: V gene, D gene, J gene, clone size, CDR3 protein, CDR3 DNA. D genes are given only for firm matches. Clone size is shown for a subset of rows, as once, few, many or a class of expanded clone.

TRBV20-1	TRBD1	TRBJ2-5	-	CSARPRTGQETQYF	TGCAGTGCTAGACCAAGGACAGGGCAAGAGACCCAGTACTTC
TRBV24-1	-	TRBJ1-6	-	CATQDRFASPLHF	TGTGCCACCCAGGACAGATTCGCTTCACCCCTCCACTTT
TRBV20-1	-	TRBJ1-5	-	CSAITDSYSNQPQHF	TGCAGTGCTATTACGGACAGCTATAGCAATCAGCCCCAGCATTTT
TRBV5-1	-	TRBJ2-7	-	CASSLNGLYEQYF	TGCGCCAGCAGCTTGAATGGCCTTTACGAGCAGTACTTC
TRBV28	-	TRBJ2-7	-	CASSSYLAGEYYEQYF	TGTGCCAGCAGTTCATACCTCGCAGGGGAATACTACGAGCAGTACTTC
TRBV20-1	TRBD2	TRBJ2-1	few	CSVSKWVAGGYNEQFF	TGCAGTGTGTCAAAGTGGGTAGCGGGGGGCTACAATGAGCAGTTCTTC
TRBV4-2	-	TRBJ1-1	few	CASSQEATEAFF	TGTGCCAGCAGCCAAGAAGCTACTGAAGCTTTCTTT
TRBV24-1	-	TRBJ2-1	-	CATSDLRGSSRNEQFF	TGTGCCACCAGTGATTTGCGGGGATCCTCTCGCAATGAGCAGTTCTTC
TRBV7-6	TRBD1	TRBJ2-7	-	CASSYGDSSYEQYF	TGTGCCAGCAGCTATGGGGACAGCTCCTACGAGCAGTACTTC
TRBV7-2	TRBD1	TRBJ2-7	once	CASSLGSRGSYEQYF	TGTGCCAGCAGCTTAGGGTCCAGGGGGTCCTACGAGCAGTACTTC
TRBV6-2/TRBV6-3	TRBD2	TRBJ2-1	few	CASRTTGLESPFF	TGTGCCAGCAGAACAACAGGACTAGAATCTCCGTTCTTC
TRBV10-3	TRBD2	TRBJ2-5	few	CAISNSGGALETQYF	TGTGCCATCAGCAATAGCGGGGGGGCCTTGGAGACCCAGTACTTC
TRBV7-9	-	TRBJ2-5	few	CASIGVQETQYF	TGTGCCAGCATCGGGGTACAAGAGACCCAGTACTTC
TRBV20-1	TRBD2	TRBJ2-3	-	CSARGWYSGTRTDTQYF	TGCAGTGCTAGAGGGTGGTATAGCGGGACTCGCACAGATACGCAGTATTTT
TRBV5-1	TRBD2	TRBJ2-1	-	CASSSPSGGDWLGNEQFF	TGCGCCAGCAGCTCGCCTAGCGGGGGGGATTGGTTGGGCAATGAGCAGTTCTTC
TRBV27	TRBD1	TRBJ2-1	-	CASRKQGAEQFF	TGTGCCAGCAGAAAACAGGGGGCTGAGCAGTTCTTC
TRBV5-6	-	TRBJ2-7	few	CASSFRRISSEQYF	TGTGCCAGCAGCTTCCGCAGGATCAGCTCCGAGCAGTACTTC
TRBV6-1	-	TRBJ2-3	-	CASSPFAVRTDTQYF	TGTGCCAGCAGTCCCTTCGCCGTTCGGACAGATACGCAGTATTTT
TRBV4-2	TRBD1	TRBJ1-5	few	CASSQGNRGSNQPQHF	TGTGCCAGCAGCCAAGGTAACAGGGGCAGCAATCAGCCCCAGCATTTT
TRBV7-9	TRBD1	TRBJ1-5	few	CASSLEDRESNQPQHF	TGTGCCAGCAGCTTAGAGGACAGGGAAAGCAATCAGCCCCAGCATTTT
TRBV10-2	-	TRBJ1-1	-	CASRSVVGMNTEAFF	TGCGCCAGCAGGAGCGTGGTCGGGATGAACACTGAAGCTTTCTTT
TRBV27	-	TRBJ2-1	few	CASSPGGGRNEQFF	TGTGCCAGCAGTCCTGGGGGTGGGCGGAATGAGCAGTTCTTC
TRBV6-5	-	TRBJ1-4	-	CASSLQGFNEKLFF	TGTGCCAGCAGTTTACAGGGCTTTAATGAAAAACTGTTTTTT
TRBV7-8	TRBD1	TRBJ2-5	-	CASSFEQGASWETQYF	TGTGCCAGCAGCTTCGAACAGGGGGCTTCATGGGAGACCCAGTACTTC